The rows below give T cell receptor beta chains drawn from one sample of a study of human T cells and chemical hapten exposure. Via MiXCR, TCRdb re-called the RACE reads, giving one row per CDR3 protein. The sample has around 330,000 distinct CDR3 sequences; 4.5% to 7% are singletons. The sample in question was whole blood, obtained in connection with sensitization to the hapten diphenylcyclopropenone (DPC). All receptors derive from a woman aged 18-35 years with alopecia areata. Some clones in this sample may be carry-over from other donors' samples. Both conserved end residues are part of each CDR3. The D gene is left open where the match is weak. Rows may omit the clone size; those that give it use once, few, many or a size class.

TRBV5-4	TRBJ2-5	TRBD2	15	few	CASSPGTSRPETQYF	TGTGCCAGCAGCCCCGGGACTAGCAGGCCTGAGACCCAGTACTTC
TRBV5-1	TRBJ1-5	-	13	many	CASREGINQPQHF	TGCGCCAGCAGGGAGGGTATCAATCAGCCCCAGCATTTT
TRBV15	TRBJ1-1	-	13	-	CATSPRGDTEAFF	TGTGCCACCAGTCCGAGGGGGGACACTGAAGCTTTCTTT
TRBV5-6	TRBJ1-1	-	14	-	CASSPRTVQAEAFF	TGTGCCAGCAGCCCTCGGACAGTTCAGGCTGAAGCTTTCTTT
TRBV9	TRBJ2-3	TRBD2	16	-	CASSVGSGVIIDTQYF	TGTGCCAGCAGCGTTGGCAGCGGGGTAATCATCGATACGCAGTATTTT
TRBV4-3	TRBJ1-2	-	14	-	CASSPRRGLNGYTF	TGCGCCAGCAGCCCCCGGAGGGGACTTAATGGCTACACCTTC
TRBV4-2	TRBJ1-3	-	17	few	CASSHLAQGISGNTIYF	TGTGCCAGCAGCCACCTTGCCCAGGGGATCTCTGGAAACACCATATATTTT
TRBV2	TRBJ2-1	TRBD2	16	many	CASSEVRLAVYNEQFF	TGTGCCAGCAGTGAAGTTAGGCTAGCGGTCTACAATGAGCAGTTCTTC
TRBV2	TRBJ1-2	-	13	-	CASRGESAYGYTF	TGTGCCAGCAGGGGGGAGTCTGCCTATGGCTACACCTTC
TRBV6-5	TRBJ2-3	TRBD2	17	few	CASRPSAGVPSTDTQYF	TGTGCCAGCAGGCCCTCCGCGGGGGTCCCAAGCACAGATACGCAGTATTTT
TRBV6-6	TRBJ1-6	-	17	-	CASSWGDGSSYNSPLHF	TGTGCCAGCAGTTGGGGCGACGGGAGCTCCTATAATTCACCCCTCCACTTT
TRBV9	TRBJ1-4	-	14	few	CASSVTGSNEKLFF	TGTGCCAGCAGCGTCACAGGTTCGAATGAAAAACTGTTTTTT
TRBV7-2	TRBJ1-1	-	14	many	CASSATVLHTEAFF	TGTGCCAGCAGTGCGACAGTACTCCACACTGAAGCTTTCTTT
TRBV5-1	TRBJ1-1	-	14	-	CASSLDGANTEAFF	TGCGCCAGCAGCTTGGACGGGGCAAACACTGAAGCTTTCTTT
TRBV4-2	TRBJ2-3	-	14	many	CASSQASAGDTQYF	TGTGCCAGCAGCCAGGCTAGCGCGGGTGATACGCAGTATTTT
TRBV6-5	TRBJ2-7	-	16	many	CASSFRDEGTSYEQYF	TGTGCCAGCAGTTTCCGGGACGAGGGGACCTCCTACGAGCAGTACTTC
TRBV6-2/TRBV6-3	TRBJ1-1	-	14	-	CASSRADRFPEAFF	TGTGCCAGCAGCCGAGCCGACAGGTTCCCCGAAGCTTTCTTT
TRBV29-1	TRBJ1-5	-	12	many	CSVGEVGQPQHF	TGCAGCGTTGGGGAGGTGGGTCAGCCCCAGCATTTT
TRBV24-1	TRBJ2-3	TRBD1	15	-	CATRTGTGVADTQYF	TGTGCCACCCGAACTGGGACAGGGGTTGCAGATACGCAGTATTTT
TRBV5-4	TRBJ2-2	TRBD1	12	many	CASSLEDRALFF	TGTGCCAGCAGCTTGGAGGACAGGGCCCTGTTTTTT
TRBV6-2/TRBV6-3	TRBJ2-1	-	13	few	CASSFLGYNEQFF	TGTGCCAGCAGTTTTCTCGGGTACAATGAGCAGTTCTTC
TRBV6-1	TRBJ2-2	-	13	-	CASRRQETGELFF	TGTGCCAGCAGACGACAGGAAACCGGGGAGCTGTTTTTT
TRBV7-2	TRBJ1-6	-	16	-	CASIPRGGGFNSPLHF	TGTGCCAGCATCCCGAGGGGGGGCGGCTTTAATTCACCCCTCCACTTT
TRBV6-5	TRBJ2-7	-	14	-	CASSYGVGKEEQYF	TGTGCCAGCAGTTACGGGGTCGGGAAAGAGGAGCAGTACTTC
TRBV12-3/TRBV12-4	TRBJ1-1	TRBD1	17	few	CASSPHRGWVEDTEAFF	TGTGCCAGCAGTCCTCACAGGGGTTGGGTCGAAGACACTGAAGCTTTCTTT
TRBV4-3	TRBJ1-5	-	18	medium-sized	CASSQEWGGGIMGQPQHF	TGCGCCAGCAGCCAAGAATGGGGAGGGGGAATAATGGGTCAGCCCCAGCATTTT
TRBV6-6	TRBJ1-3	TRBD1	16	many	CASSLQGAGGGNTIYF	TGTGCCAGCAGTTTACAGGGGGCAGGGGGAGGAAACACCATATATTTT
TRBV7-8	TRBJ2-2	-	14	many	CASYRVLNTGELFF	TGTGCCAGTTACAGGGTTTTGAACACCGGGGAGCTGTTTTTT
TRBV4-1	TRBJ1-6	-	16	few	CASSQLSFTSTSPLHF	TGCGCCAGCAGCCAACTCTCCTTTACCAGCACTTCACCCCTCCACTTT
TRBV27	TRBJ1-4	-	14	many	CASSVRGSYEKLFF	TGTGCCAGCAGCGTGAGGGGAAGCTATGAAAAACTGTTTTTT
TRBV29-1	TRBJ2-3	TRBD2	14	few	CSVVRTSGGDTQYF	TGCAGCGTTGTAAGGACTAGCGGGGGAGATACGCAGTATTTT
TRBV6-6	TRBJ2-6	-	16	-	CASSYPGASGANVLTF	TGTGCCAGCAGTTACCCGGGGGCCTCTGGGGCCAACGTCCTGACTTTC
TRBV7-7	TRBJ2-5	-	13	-	CASSSSMTETQYF	TGTGCTAGCAGCTCGTCTATGACCGAGACCCAGTACTTC
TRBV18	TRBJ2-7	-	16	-	CASSPLAPGMGSEQYF	TGTGCCAGCTCACCACTTGCTCCGGGGATGGGTTCCGAGCAGTACTTC
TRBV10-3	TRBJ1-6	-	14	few	CAIKPRADNSPLHF	TGTGCCATCAAACCCAGGGCCGATAATTCACCCCTCCACTTT
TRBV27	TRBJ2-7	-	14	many	CASSLGDSSYEQYF	TGTGCCAGCAGCCTCGGAGACAGCTCCTACGAGCAGTACTTC
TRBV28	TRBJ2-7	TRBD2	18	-	CASSSGTPQRDSAYEQYF	TGTGCCAGCAGTTCCGGGACGCCCCAGCGGGATTCCGCCTACGAGCAGTACTTC
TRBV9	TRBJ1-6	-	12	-	CASSVTNSPLHF	TGTGCCAGCAGCGTAACTAATTCACCCCTCCACTTT
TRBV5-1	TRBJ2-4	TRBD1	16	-	CASSRNTGASENIQYF	TGCGCCAGCAGCCGTAATACAGGGGCATCGGAAAACATTCAGTACTTC
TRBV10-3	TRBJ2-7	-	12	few	CAISSLSYEQYF	TGTGCCATCAGCTCCTTGAGTTACGAGCAGTACTTC
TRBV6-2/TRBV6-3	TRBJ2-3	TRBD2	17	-	CASSSRLALTARDTQYF	TGTGCCAGCAGTTCTAGACTAGCGCTTACGGCCCGAGATACGCAGTATTTT
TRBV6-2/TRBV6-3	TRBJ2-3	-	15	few	CASRKNPWVTDTQYF	TGTGCCAGCAGGAAGAATCCCTGGGTCACAGATACGCAGTATTTT
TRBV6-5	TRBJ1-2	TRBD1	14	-	CASSKQGSNYGYTF	TGTGCCAGCAGTAAACAGGGGTCTAACTATGGCTACACCTTC
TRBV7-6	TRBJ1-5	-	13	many	CASSFGGNQPQHF	TGTGCCAGCAGCTTCGGGGGTAATCAGCCCCAGCATTTT
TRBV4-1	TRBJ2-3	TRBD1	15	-	CASSAGTGGEDTQYF	TGCGCCAGCAGCGCCGGGACAGGGGGTGAAGATACGCAGTATTTT
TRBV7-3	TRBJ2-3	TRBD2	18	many	CASSSGTSGPHGAFTQYF	TGTGCCAGCAGCTCCGGGACTAGCGGGCCTCACGGTGCCTTTACGCAGTATTTT
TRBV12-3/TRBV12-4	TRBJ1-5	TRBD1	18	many	CASSLKTAGQGVGQPQHF	TGTGCCAGCAGTTTAAAGACCGCGGGACAGGGGGTTGGACAGCCCCAGCATTTT
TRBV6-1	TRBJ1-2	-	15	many	CASSEASTSNYGYTF	TGTGCCAGCAGTGAAGCCTCAACCTCTAACTATGGCTACACCTTC